This T cell receptor (beta chain) was found in a study of T cells in Graves' hyperthyroidism and ophthalmopathy. Looking at the study overall: Specimen type is peripheral blood, collected at initial diagnosis prior to any treatment.

Criteria for exclusion of patients were uncontrolled infection, other autoimmune disease, pregnancy or lactation. This clonotype was counted at least ten times. RNA transcripts were the template for amplifying TCR beta CDR3 regions. The TCR CDR3 was amplified in a first-round RT-PCR using the HTBI primer set. TCRdb re-derived calls from the multiplex PCR reads in MiXCR, one entry per CDR3 protein. The sample includes 35,000 to 45,000 distinct CDR3 sequences, approximately 52% of them seen just once. The sample consisted of blood. This clonotype was obtained from a man between 35 and 55 years old with Graves' ophthalmopathy.

Here the CDR3 DNA reads TGCAGTGCTTGGGGCTCAAGGGAGCACTATGGCTACACCTTC. Its translation is CSAWGSREHYGYTF. The chain employs TRBV20-1 and TRBJ1-2, with D possibly being TRBD1 (5 bases). In germline, CDR1 is DFQATT, CDR2 SNEGSKA (reference sequence). V lost 5 bases and J lost 3, with 16 bases in between. The CDR3 contains 14 residues.